This T cell receptor (beta chain) was captured in a study of T cells in Graves' hyperthyroidism and ophthalmopathy (dated by TCRdb to about 2019). In the study overall: Peripheral blood was sampled at the time of initial diagnosis, prior to any treatment. TCR V-J signatures able to tell the groups apart were searched for in a discovery cohort of 100 or so patients, of whom over 40 had Graves' ophthalmopathy and roughly 57 had stable Graves' hyperthyroidism. For training and testing, the roughly 97 patients in the discovery cohort were randomly divided in a 7:3 ratio. Whether ophthalmopathy could be predicted prospectively was tested in an independent validation cohort made up of 18 to 20 hyperthyroidism patients plus 17 patients who later progressed to ophthalmopathy. Following sampling, methimazole starting at 30 mg daily was given to hyperthyroidism patients, and high-dose intravenous methylprednisolone was given to ophthalmopathy patients. Thyroid tissue and blood T-cell repertoires from more than 5 Graves' hyperthyroidism patients were also compared in the study. According to the paper, TCR Vbeta CDR3 sequencing was carried out on around 140 peripheral blood samples, which came from about 45 ophthalmopathy, 75 to 80 hyperthyroidism and some 17 progressor patients. Results and caveats for the whole study, not just this receptor: In validation, the model predicted progression to ophthalmopathy a median of roughly 6.1 months before onset, with 65% to 71% sensitivity and roughly 72% specificity. Sample size was not statistically predetermined, and blinding of investigators to group allocation was not performed. Most expanded thyroid clonotypes (frequency above 0.001) were also detected in blood, a finding suggesting that blood repertoires may reflect thyroid immune responses. A 13 V-J signature model separated ophthalmopathy from stable hyperthyroidism, with 87.88% sensitivity and approximately 81% specificity in cross-validation and 80%/75% in testing.

Stable Graves' hyperthyroidism was defined as the absence of progression to ophthalmopathy over 18 months of follow-up. The hyperthyroidism patients were between 18 and 65 years old and newly diagnosed, with a disease duration of less than 2 months. Any patient with an uncontrolled infection, another autoimmune disease, pregnancy or lactation was excluded. Diagnoses relied on clinical symptoms, serum thyroxine and TRAb, thyroid ultrasound and orbital computed tomography. PBMCs were isolated from approximately 10 ml of fresh peripheral blood by Ficoll-Paque density gradient centrifugation. Total RNA was extracted using Trizol reagent, and RNA quality was assessed on an Agilent 2100 Bioanalyzer. The CDR1 and CDR2 encoded by the germline V gene are SGHDN and FVKESK. The CDR3 starts with the cysteine, ends with the phenylalanine, and has 13 residues. The retained sequence is limited to the CDR3, 39 bases, with the frame set at the first base. A distance of 14 bases separates the germline ends of V and J, which lose 2 bases and 10 bases respectively.

The TCR beta CDR3 regions were amplified from RNA transcripts. The TCR CDR3 was subjected to a first round of RT-PCR using the HTBI primer set and the Qiagen OneStep RT-PCR kit. Libraries were constructed in a second round of multiplex PCR, after which size selection and purification were performed. The libraries were sequenced on an Illumina HiSeq2000 using paired-end 100 bp reads. As for the original processing: SOAPnuke was used to process the raw data, throwing out any read that contained adapters or uncalled bases, had a mean Phred below 15, or lacked an exact constant-primer or identifier match. COPE v1.2.5 was used to merge high-quality paired reads, and clonotypes were defined as unique nucleotide sequences. MiTCR v1.1 was used to align the clonotypes against IMGT TRBV, TRBD and TRBJ reference segments. Analysis was restricted to V-J combinations with a frequency above 0.0001, which covered over 98% of repertoires. A TCS score was defined as the ratio of F50 (clonal expansion) to E x V (chaos), with BLOSUM62-based TCRdist applied between CDR3 peptides within each V-J. Welch's t-statistics and random forest reduced roughly 540 V-J features to about 13, which were used in a naive Bayes classifier (R e1071). TCRdb trimmed public reads at Q25 via fastp, called clones via MiXCR and kept in-frame beta chains. Entries are consolidated by CDR3 protein sequence, retaining the most common genes and DNA. The V and J calls shown here were made by TCRdb, not taken from the authors' results. This sample gives roughly 700,000 distinct CDR3 sequences in total; 17% of them show up just once. Of the sample, around a sixth is held by the ten largest clones.

This clonotype was picked up a small number of times. The antigen it recognizes is unknown. One base away there is no much larger clone; base qualities are not given. The sequence joins TRBV14 to TRBJ1-1; there is no confident call for the D gene. The receptor's source is a man in his forties or fifties with Graves' hyperthyroidism. Input material: blood. CDR3 region: CASSQRPGLGAFF. The base sequence is TGTGCCAGCAGCCAACGTCCCGGGTTGGGAGCTTTCTTT.